This TCR beta chain was sequenced for a study of post-analysis software for immune sequencing data. Study-wide context: Some patients lacked subtype; others had relapsing-remitting, secondary progressive or progressive-relapsing disease. Study findings and constraints: Normalized Chao1 diversity was significantly lower in multiple sclerosis patients than in controls. About 5 TRBV segments were significantly more frequent in patients than in controls. TRBV5-6, TRBV5-1 and TRBV20-1 were among these segments. Batch-matched samples strongly co-clustered by F measure.

Prepared libraries of TCR beta cDNA carried unique molecular identifiers. When about 1 to 11 million T cells were used, they gave about 540,000 cDNA molecules. TCRdb processed the PCR reads anew with MiXCR; each CDR3 protein has one entry. The data contain 800,000 to 950,000 distinct CDR3 sequences, roughly 50% of them singletons. This clonotype was recorded once. No antigen is known for it. The germline gives CDR1 DFQATT, CDR2 SNEGSKA (reference sequence). The CDR3 spans 14 residues. The V gene lost 6 bases and the J gene lost 1 base, with 16 bases spanning the gap. Sequencing was done on a sample of blood. The sequence was obtained from a girl between 10 and 17 years old with multiple sclerosis. The rearrangement joins TRBV20-1 to TRBJ2-7, with D possibly matching TRBD2 (6 bases). The CDR3 here is CSALASENSYEQYF. For the CDR3, the DNA is TGCAGTGCGCTCGCTAGCGAGAATTCCTACGAGCAGTACTTC.